This T cell receptor beta chain was identified during a study of monozygotic twins with inflammatory bowel disease. This CDR3 has 12 amino acids. During cDNA synthesis, UMIs that each contained a 6-nucleotide sample barcode were added by means of template switching. TCRdb reprocessed the 5' RACE reads; each CDR3 protein has one entry and no DNA is given. Recorded here are 420,000 or so distinct CDR3 sequences; the top ten clones represent under 3%. The TCR sequence derives from a human donor with ulcerative colitis or Crohn's disease, or a healthy co-twin of an affected twin (not recorded which). Sequencing was carried out using blood. This sequence joins TRBV12-3 or TRBV12-4 and TRBJ1-1; TCRdb's assignment of TRBD1 cannot be checked, as there is no DNA. The CDR3 protein is CASSFGAGEAFF.